The 22 T cell receptor beta chains listed next were all sequenced from one sample in a study of blood T cell repertoires in COVID-19. Only in-frame clones appear in the TCRdb table, and some are missing; sequencing was by immunoSEQ multiplex PCR. This sample carries a few hundred thousand clones, less than 90% of them seen once, and the ten largest clones take 15% to 20%. The sample was peripheral blood. Source of these receptors: a woman older than 75 with active or convalescent COVID-19.

The CDR3 loop reads CASPGLAGTYEQYF. The CDR3 coding sequence is TGTGCCAGCCCTGGACTAGCGGGGACCTACGAGCAGTACTTC. The chain combines TRBV6-4 with TRBJ2-7; 12 bases agree with TRBD2. The CDR3 covers 14 residues. J gave up 2 bases and V 8 bases, and 4 bases lay outside the gene matches. Germline CDR1 MRHNA, CDR2 SNTAGT.

V is TRBV6-5 and J is TRBJ2-5; D unresolved. CDR3 size: 11 residues. Germline lookup yields CDR1 MNHEY and CDR2 SVGAGI. The germline V and J ends were trimmed by 10 bases and 3 bases, with 9 bases remaining between them. CDR3 sequence (DNA): TGTGCCACTGCTAGGAAAGAGACCCAGTACTTC. It is translated as CATARKETQYF.

The rearrangement links TRBV7-9 to TRBJ2-3, with unresolved D. V gave up 1 base and J gave up 2 bases, with 7 bases separating them. Germline assignment: CDR1 SEHNR and CDR2 FQNEAQ (reference sequence). This CDR3 spans 14 amino acids. As DNA, the CDR3 is TGTGCCAGCAGCTTAGTGTCCGTCACAGATACGCAGTATTTT. Translating it yields CASSLVSVTDTQYF.

The chain has TRBV10-3 and TRBJ1-2, with 12 nucleotides matching TRBD1. The CDR3 contains 20 residues. Trimming removed 0 bases from V and 2 bases from J; junction bases left unmatched: 13. CDR1 is ENHRY, CDR2 SYGVKD, per germline. Here the CDR3 DNA reads TGTGCCATCAGTGAGTCGCAACCGGGACAGGGGGCGATTTTAAACTATGGCTACACCTTC. Translating gives CAISESQPGQGAILNYGYTF.

J is TRBJ2-3 and V is TRBV9, with 9 bases identical to TRBD2. Trimming took 2 bases from V and 5 from J; bases not matched to a gene: 12. CDR1 is SGDLS and CDR2 is YYNGEE in the germline V gene. CDR3 length: 17 amino acids. Here the CDR3 DNA reads TGTGCCAGCAGCGTGCGGTCCGCTAGCGGGGTTAAAGATACGCAGTATTTT. Protein product: CASSVRSASGVKDTQYF.

The CDR3 region has the DNA TGTGCCACCAGTGAGGGGACTACCTCCTACGAGCAGTACTTC. Translated: CATSEGTTSYEQYF. This chain joins TRBV24-1 and TRBJ2-7; TRBD2 matches at 7 bases. This CDR3 region has 14 residues. After removal of 4 bases from V and 0 bases from J, the junction contained 2 bases not matched to a gene. The germline gives CDR1 KGHDR, CDR2 SFDVKD.

This clone was counted once. The chain combines TRBV28 with TRBJ1-5, with a possible D match to TRBD1 (6 bases). The V gene's germline CDR1 is MDHEN and CDR2 SYDVKM. The CDR3 is 13 amino acids. Trimming removed 6 bases at V and 1 base at J, with 7 bases between. The CDR3 sequence is CASRTGSNQPQHF. DNA for the CDR3: TGTGCCAGCAGGACAGGCAGCAATCAGCCCCAGCATTTT.

The V gene is TRBV19, the J gene TRBJ2-2; 7 bases are a match to TRBD1. The V and J ends lost 6 bases and 1 base, in that order; junction bases with no gene match: 11. Germline values: CDR1 LNHDA, CDR2 SQIVND (reference sequence). The CDR3 is 17 amino acids. CDR3 residues: CASRTLGRGWNTGELFF. The CDR3 region has the DNA TGTGCCAGTAGGACCCTGGGCAGGGGGTGGAACACCGGGGAGCTGTTTTTT.

The CDR3 is CASTSPRGAYQETQYF. CDR3 nucleotides: TGTGCCAGCACCTCCCCTAGAGGAGCGTACCAAGAGACCCAGTACTTC. This chain joins TRBV7-2 and TRBJ2-5; D remains ambiguous. Trimming took off 7 bases at V and 0 bases at J, with 18 bases between the two ends. This CDR3 spans 16 amino acids. CDR1 is SGHTA and CDR2 is FQGNSA in the germline V gene.

This chain joins TRBV9 and TRBJ1-2; D is possibly TRBD1 (5 bases). This CDR3 comprises 14 residues. V was cut by 6 bases and J by 6 bases, with 18 bases left in between. Germline V CDR1 and CDR2: SGDLS, YYNGEE. The CDR3 sequence is CASTTPVGGNGYTF. As DNA, the CDR3 is TGTGCCAGCACAACTCCGGTGGGGGGGAATGGCTACACCTTC.

The genes are TRBV27 and TRBJ1-2; 7 positions agree with TRBD1. Unmatched junction bases numbered 21, after V lost 6 bases and J lost 5 bases. CDR1 and CDR2 (germline): MNHEY, SMNVEV (reference sequence). This CDR3 contains 18 residues. CDR3 coding DNA: TGTGCCAGCAGCCGCGACAGGGCGACGGGGCTGGCTTCTTATGGCTACACCTTC. This codes for CASSRDRATGLASYGYTF.

The chain combines TRBV6-1 with TRBJ1-1; D is undetermined. Germline CDR1 reads MNHNS; CDR2 reads SASEGT. V dropped 2 bases and J dropped 2 bases, with 12 bases sitting between them. This CDR3 has 15 amino acids. The CDR3 loop reads CASSEFAYLNTEAFF. CDR3 bases: TGTGCCAGCAGTGAATTCGCATATCTAAACACTGAAGCTTTCTTT.

This clone was detected only once. The chain couples TRBV5-6 to TRBJ1-1; D call uncertain. Trimming took 4 bases from V and 0 from J, leaving 16 bases between them. The V gene's germline CDR1 is SGHDT and CDR2 YYEEEE. The CDR3 is made up of 16 amino acids. This CDR3 is CASSARPRVMNTEAFF. Here the CDR3 DNA reads TGTGCCAGCAGCGCCAGACCACGGGTAATGAACACTGAAGCTTTCTTT. Together with reference TRBV5-6 and TRBJ1-1, the CDR3 gives the full variable domain: DAGVTQSPTHLIKTRGQQVTLRCSPKSGHDTVSWYQQALGQGPQFIFQYYEEEERQRGNFPDRFSGHQFPNYSSELNVNALLLGDSALYLCASSARPRVMNTEAFFGQGTRLTVV.

This clone appeared a few times. The rearrangement joins TRBV19 to TRBJ1-5; 7 bases fit TRBD1. The J segment lost 1 base and the V segment lost 8 bases, leaving 5 bases of the junction unmatched. This CDR3 has 14 residues. Germline V gene data show CDR1 as LNHDA and CDR2 as SQIVND (reference sequence). The CDR3 loop is CASHRGLSNQPQHF. The CDR3 DNA reads TGTGCCAGTCACAGGGGATTGAGCAATCAGCCCCAGCATTTT.

The J gene is TRBJ2-3, the V gene TRBV5-1; a weak D match, TRBD2 (6 bases). Germline CDR1 and CDR2: SGHRS and YFSETQ. V was pared by 5 bases and J by 1 base, with 17 bases between. CDR3 length equals 16 residues. The CDR3 is CASSFKGREGTDTQYF. In DNA, the CDR3 is TGCGCCAGCAGTTTCAAGGGGCGGGAAGGCACAGATACGCAGTATTTT.

A remark on this clone: The sample holds other DNA sequences that translate to the same CDR3. The chain recombines TRBV7-2 with TRBJ2-7; D is perhaps TRBD2 (5 bases). Germline CDR1 reads SGHTA; CDR2 reads FQGNSA. V was trimmed by 1 base and J by 4 bases, leaving 8 bases between them. This CDR3 has 13 residues. The CDR3 coding sequence is TGTGCCAGCAGCTTAGGGCGCGGGTACGAGCAGTACTTC. It yields the protein CASSLGRGYEQYF.

The genes are TRBV12-3 or TRBV12-4 and TRBJ1-4; D uncertain. Between the trimmed V and J ends, which lost 5 bases and 8 bases, there was a span of 9 bases. The CDR3 consists of 12 residues. The CDR3 nucleotides are TGTGCCAGCAGTCAGACTAGAGAAAAACTGTTTTTT. Residues: CASSQTREKLFF.

This chain uses TRBV5-1 with TRBJ1-5; D unresolved. CDR3 length equals 13 residues. Germline values: CDR1 SGHRS, CDR2 YFSETQ. Trimming cost V 0 bases and J 3 bases, with 4 bases left between them. The CDR3 protein is CASSLEYNQPQHF. CDR3 coding DNA: TGCGCCAGCAGCTTGGAATACAATCAGCCCCAGCATTTT.

The chain combines TRBV6-6 with TRBJ2-7; 10 bases map to TRBD1. In germline, CDR1 is MNHNY, CDR2 SVGAGI (reference sequence). The V segment lost 5 bases and the J segment 4 bases; nucleotides outside the gene matches: 14. This CDR3 has 17 residues. The CDR3 bases are TGTGCCAGCAGTCCCTCGAGACAGGGGGCCAACCGGTACGAGCAGTACTTC. The encoded protein is CASSPSRQGANRYEQYF.

CDR3 nucleotide sequence: TGTGCCAGCAGCCAGCTCAGGTTAAGCTCCTACAATGAGCAGTTCTTC. As protein: CASSQLRLSSYNEQFF. J is TRBJ2-1 and V is TRBV11-3; D is ambiguous. The CDR3 runs 16 residues. The V and J ends lost 5 bases and 0 bases respectively, with 14 bases between them. Germline V CDR1 and CDR2: SGHNT, YENEEA.

The V gene is TRBV27, the J gene TRBJ2-1; 10 bases line up with TRBD2. With V trimmed by 3 bases and J by 6 bases, 5 bases remained unmatched. CDR1 and CDR2 (germline): MNHEY, SMNVEV (reference sequence). The CDR3 sequence is 15 residues long. CDR3 loop: CASSFQLAGSNEQFF. CDR3 DNA: TGTGCCAGCAGTTTTCAACTAGCGGGGAGCAATGAGCAGTTCTTC.

The chain joins TRBV7-3 to TRBJ2-3; the match to TRBD2 covers 12 bases. CDR3 length: 15 residues. Germline lookup yields CDR1 SGHTA and CDR2 FQGTGA. The V and J ends lost 3 bases and 6 bases, in that order; junction bases with no gene match: 4. The CDR3 here is CASSLRTSGVDTQYF. The DNA for the CDR3 is TGTGCCAGCAGCTTGCGGACTAGCGGGGTTGATACGCAGTATTTT.